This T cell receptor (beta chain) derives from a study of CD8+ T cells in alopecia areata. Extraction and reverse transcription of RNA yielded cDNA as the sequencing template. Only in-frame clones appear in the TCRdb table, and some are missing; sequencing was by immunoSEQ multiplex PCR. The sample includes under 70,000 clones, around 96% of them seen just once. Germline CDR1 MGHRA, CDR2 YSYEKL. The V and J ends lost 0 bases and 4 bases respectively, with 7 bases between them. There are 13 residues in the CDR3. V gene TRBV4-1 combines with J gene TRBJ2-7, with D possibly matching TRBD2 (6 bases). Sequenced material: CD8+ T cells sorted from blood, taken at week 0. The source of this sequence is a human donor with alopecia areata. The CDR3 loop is CASSQEREYEQYF. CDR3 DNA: TGCGCCAGCAGCCAAGAACGGGAGTACGAGCAGTACTTC.